The clone carrying this T cell receptor (beta chain) showed up just a few times. Its specificity is not known. Amplification used 60 Vbeta primers and 13 Jbeta primers. The data were produced by immunoSEQ multiplex PCR, yet TCRdb's version contains in-frame clones alone and is incomplete. The sample records some 130,000 clones, approximately 80% being singletons. The sample belongs to a study of cytomegalovirus exposure and HLA in healthy donors. Study-wide findings and caveats: Rare sequences made up most TCRs, while some public TCRs were found in many donors.

Germline assignment: CDR1 MNHNY and CDR2 SVGAGI (reference sequence). J gave up 4 bases and V 6 bases, and 1 base lay outside the gene matches. This CDR3 spans 13 amino acids. Sequenced sample: PBMCs. The rearrangement uses TRBV6-6 and TRBJ2-2, with 8 bases aligning to TRBD2. This receptor was identified in a man aged 18 to 29 in good health and CMV-seronegative. The CDR3 spells CASSGGATGELFF. The CDR3 region has the DNA TGTGCCAGCAGCGGGGGGGCCACCGGGGAGCTGTTTTTT.